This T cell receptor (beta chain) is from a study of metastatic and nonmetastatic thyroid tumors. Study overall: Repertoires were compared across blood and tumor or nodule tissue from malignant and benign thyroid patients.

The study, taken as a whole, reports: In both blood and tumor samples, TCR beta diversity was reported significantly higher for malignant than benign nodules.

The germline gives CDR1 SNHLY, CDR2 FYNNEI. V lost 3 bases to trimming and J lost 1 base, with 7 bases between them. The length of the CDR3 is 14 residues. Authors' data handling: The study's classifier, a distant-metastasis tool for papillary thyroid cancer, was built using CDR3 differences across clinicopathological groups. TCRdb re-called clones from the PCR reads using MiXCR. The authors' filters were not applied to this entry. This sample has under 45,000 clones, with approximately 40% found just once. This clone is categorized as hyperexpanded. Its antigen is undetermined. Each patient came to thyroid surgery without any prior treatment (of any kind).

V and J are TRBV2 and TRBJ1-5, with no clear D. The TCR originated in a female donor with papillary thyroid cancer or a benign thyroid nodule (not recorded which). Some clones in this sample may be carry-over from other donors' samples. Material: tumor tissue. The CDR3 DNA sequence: TGTGCCAGCAGTGAGGCGCCAAGCAATCAGCCCCAGCATTTT. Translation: CASSEAPSNQPQHF.